This T cell receptor (beta chain) was captured in a study of OX40 agonist ivuxolimab in advanced cancers. Study-level background: Patients treated during dose escalation were battling hepatocellular carcinoma, melanoma, renal cell or head and neck cancer. Points from the study as a whole: Researchers report that CD8+ T cells had, on average, more expanded clones than CD4+. Patients with a partial response at 0.1-3.0 mg/kg had among the lowest clonal expansion.

Of note for this clone: Its specificity is unknown.

TCRdb keeps only in-frame clones here, not all; method: immunoSEQ multiplex PCR. This table holds roughly 80,000 clones, 75% to 90% found once. Systemic immunosuppression or autoimmune disease history was grounds to exclude patients. CDR3 length equals 15 residues. With V trimmed by 5 bases and J by 6 bases, 8 bases remained unmatched. Per the germline V gene, CDR1 is SGHRS and CDR2 is YFSETQ. The chain couples TRBV5-1 to TRBJ1-4, with 9 bases lining up with TRBD1. The TCR comes from an adult with an advanced solid tumor such as melanoma, head and neck, liver or kidney cancer. Sequences were derived from CD4+ or CD8+ T cells sorted from blood, sampled in a trial of the OX40 agonist ivuxolimab. Written as DNA, the CDR3 is TGCGCCAGCAGGACCACCGGGACAGGGTATGAAAAACTGTTTTTT. Encoded protein: CASRTTGTGYEKLFF.